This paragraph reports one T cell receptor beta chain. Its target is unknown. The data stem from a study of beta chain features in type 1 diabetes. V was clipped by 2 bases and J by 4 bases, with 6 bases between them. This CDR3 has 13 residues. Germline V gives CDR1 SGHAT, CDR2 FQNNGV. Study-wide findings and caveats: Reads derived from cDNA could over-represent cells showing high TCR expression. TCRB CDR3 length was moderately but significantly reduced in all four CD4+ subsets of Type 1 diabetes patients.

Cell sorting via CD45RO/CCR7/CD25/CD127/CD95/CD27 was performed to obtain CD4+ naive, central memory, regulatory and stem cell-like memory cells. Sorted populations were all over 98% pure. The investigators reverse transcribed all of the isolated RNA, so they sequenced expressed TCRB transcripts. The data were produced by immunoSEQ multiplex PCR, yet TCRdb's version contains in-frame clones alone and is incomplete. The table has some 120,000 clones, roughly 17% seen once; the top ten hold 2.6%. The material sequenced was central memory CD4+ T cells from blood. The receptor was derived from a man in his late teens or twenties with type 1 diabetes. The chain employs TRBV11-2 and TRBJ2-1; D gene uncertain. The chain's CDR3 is CASSLQEYNEQFF. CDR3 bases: TGTGCCAGCAGCTTACAGGAATACAATGAGCAGTTCTTC.